This TCR beta chain was recorded in a study of human T cells and chemical hapten exposure. Study information: Per-sample TCR yield variability stemmed mainly from small pooled library volume differences.

The V and J ends lost 9 bases and 3 bases, in that order; junction bases with no gene match: 14. The CDR3 totals 16 residues. The germline CDR1 and CDR2 sequences are MDHEN and SYDVKM. This clonotype has more than one count but fewer than ten. Its antigen remains unidentified. General study points: Among TCRs, those above 1 in 1000 frequency were unaffected by DPC sensitization.

The authors extracted total RNA from unfractionated whole blood. The study's library attached unique molecular identifiers to single cDNA molecules. TCRdb redid the calling of the 5' RACE reads with MiXCR, one entry per CDR3 protein. The table has 110,000 or so distinct CDR3 sequences, 15% to 20% seen once. The TCR sequence derives from a human donor in good health. This chain connects TRBV28 to TRBJ2-1; 7 bases fit TRBD2. The CDR3 reads CASLGDYPTNYNEQFF. For the CDR3, the DNA is TGTGCCAGTTTAGGGGACTACCCGACTAACTACAATGAGCAGTTCTTC.